This TCR beta chain derives from a study of blood T cell repertoires in COVID-19 (dated by TCRdb to about 2020). Notes on the research overall: The collaborator samples originated in the United States, Italy and Spain and spanned the acute and convalescent phases of COVID-19. The dataset comprised deeply sampled blood TCRbeta repertoires from subjects exposed to, actively infected with, or recovered from COVID-19. The sample metadata nearly always contained a de-identified subject ID, COVID-19 status, age in years and sex. Where available, HLA class I and class II types were taken from metadata supplied by the sample provider and were not determined by assay-based typing. The repertoires were released in a freely available public database meant as a resource for research on the immune response to SARS-CoV-2. The samples were drawn from the first 160 participants of the ongoing ImmuneRACE study and from roughly 1,300 subjects provided by 6 global collaborators. The material from the prospective study consisted of cDNA or gDNA derived from T cells, B-cell-depleted T cells, or PBMCs. Broader findings and caveats from the paper: The amount of clinical and demographic metadata varied by source and participant and was provided uncurated.

The immunoSEQ Assay, a bias-controlled multiplex PCR, was used to amplify TCRbeta CDR3 regions from genomic DNA. Under the source paper's analysis protocol: Within the assay, amplification of reference gene primers was used to estimate how many nucleated cells each sample contained. Sequence reads were collapsed and filtered to measure the absolute abundance of every unique TCRbeta CDR3 rearrangement. For each sample, productive Simpson clonality was calculated by taking the square root of Simpson's diversity index across productive rearrangements. The immuneACCESS repertoire file appears here via TCRdb, limited to in-frame rearrangements. These files lack a portion of the clones; in checked studies, under half of the deficit traces to unresolved V genes, and the cause of the others is not known. V, J and clone size reflect that table, while D and trimming were determined from the DNA. The sample data list about 160,000 clones, and about four fifths of these were observed just once. The ten largest account for 2.2% of the sample.

For this clone: Its antigen remains undetermined. Nothing much larger sits one base from this clone, and base qualities are not available.

Each collaborating institution followed its own protocols to collect whole blood in K2EDTA tubes. For TCRbeta analysis, collaborator samples were shipped as frozen whole blood, as isolated PBMCs, or as DNA extracted from either sample type. The TCR was taken from a man aged 65-85 years with acute or convalescent COVID-19. The sample taken for sequencing was peripheral blood.

This receptor has the CDR3 CASSPHLAGHSTSSYNSPLHF. The nucleotides read TGTGCCAGCAGTCCCCACCTCGCGGGGCACAGTACCTCCTCCTATAATTCACCCCTCCACTTT. The rearranged chain carries TRBV28 and TRBJ1-6, with a tentative D gene TRBD1 over 5 matching bases. Counted from cysteine to phenylalanine, this CDR3 has 21 amino acids. Of all the DNA, just the CDR3 is kept, 63 bases in frame from base 1. V is pared back by 5 bases and J by 0 bases, with 26 bases lying between the germline termini. According to the germline V gene, CDR1 reads MDHEN and CDR2 reads SYDVKM.